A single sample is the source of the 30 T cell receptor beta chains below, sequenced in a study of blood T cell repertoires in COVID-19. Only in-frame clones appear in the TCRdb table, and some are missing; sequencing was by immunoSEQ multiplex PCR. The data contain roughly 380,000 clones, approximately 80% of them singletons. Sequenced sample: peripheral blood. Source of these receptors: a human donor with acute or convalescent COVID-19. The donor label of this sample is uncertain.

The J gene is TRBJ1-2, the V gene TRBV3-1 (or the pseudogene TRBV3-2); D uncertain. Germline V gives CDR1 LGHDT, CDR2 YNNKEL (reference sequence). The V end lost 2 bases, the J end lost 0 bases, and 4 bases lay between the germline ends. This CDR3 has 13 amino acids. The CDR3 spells CASSQQSNYGYTF. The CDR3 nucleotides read TGTGCCAGCAGCCAACAGTCTAACTATGGCTACACCTTC.

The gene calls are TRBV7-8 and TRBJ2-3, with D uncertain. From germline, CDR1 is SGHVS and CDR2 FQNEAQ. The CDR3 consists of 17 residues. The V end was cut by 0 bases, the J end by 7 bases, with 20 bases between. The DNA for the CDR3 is TGTGCCAGCAGCTTAGCGCGGTGGCGCGCAAAAAGAAATACGCAGTATTTT. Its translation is CASSLARWRAKRNTQYF.

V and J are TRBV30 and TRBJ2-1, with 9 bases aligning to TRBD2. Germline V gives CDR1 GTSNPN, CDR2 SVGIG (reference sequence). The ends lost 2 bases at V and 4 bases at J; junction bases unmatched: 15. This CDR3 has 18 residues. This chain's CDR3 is CAWSPSGNVRRVYNEQFF. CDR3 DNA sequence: TGTGCCTGGAGTCCTAGCGGGAACGTCCGACGTGTATACAATGAGCAGTTCTTC.

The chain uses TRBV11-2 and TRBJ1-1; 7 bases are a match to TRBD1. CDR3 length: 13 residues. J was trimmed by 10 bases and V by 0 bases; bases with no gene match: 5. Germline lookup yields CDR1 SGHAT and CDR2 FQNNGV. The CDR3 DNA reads TGTGCCAGCAGCTTAGACAGGGGGAGGAGAGCTTTCTTT. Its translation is CASSLDRGRRAFF.

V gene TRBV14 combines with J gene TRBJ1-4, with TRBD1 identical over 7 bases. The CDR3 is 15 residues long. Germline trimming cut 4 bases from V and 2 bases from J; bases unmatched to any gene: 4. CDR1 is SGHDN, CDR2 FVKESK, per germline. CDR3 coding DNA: TGTGCCAGCAGCCGATACAGGGGTACTAATGAAAAACTGTTTTTT. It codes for CASSRYRGTNEKLFF.

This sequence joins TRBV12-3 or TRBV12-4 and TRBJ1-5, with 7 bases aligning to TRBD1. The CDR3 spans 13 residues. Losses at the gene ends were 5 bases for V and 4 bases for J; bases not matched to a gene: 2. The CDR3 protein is CASSAGGNQPQHF. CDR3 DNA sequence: TGTGCCAGCAGTGCAGGGGGTAATCAGCCCCAGCATTTT.

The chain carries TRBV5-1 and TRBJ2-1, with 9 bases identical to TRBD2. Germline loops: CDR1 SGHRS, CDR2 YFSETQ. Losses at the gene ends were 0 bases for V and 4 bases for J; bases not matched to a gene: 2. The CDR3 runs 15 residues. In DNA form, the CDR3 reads TGCGCCAGCAGCTTGGGGCTAGCGGGGTACAATGAGCAGTTCTTC. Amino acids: CASSLGLAGYNEQFF.

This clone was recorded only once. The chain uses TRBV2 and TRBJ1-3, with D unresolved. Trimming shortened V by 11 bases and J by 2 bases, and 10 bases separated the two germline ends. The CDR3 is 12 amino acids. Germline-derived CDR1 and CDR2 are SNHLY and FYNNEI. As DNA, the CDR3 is TGTGCCCTAGGCAACGCTGGAAACACCATATATTTT. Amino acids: CALGNAGNTIYF.

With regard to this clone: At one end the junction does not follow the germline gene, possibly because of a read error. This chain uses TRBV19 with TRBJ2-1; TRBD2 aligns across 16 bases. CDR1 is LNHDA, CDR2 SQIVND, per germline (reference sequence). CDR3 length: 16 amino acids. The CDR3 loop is CASSPTGTSGGAQMVF. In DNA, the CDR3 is TGTGCCAGTAGTCCTACAGGGACTAGCGGGGGGGCTCAGATGGTCTTC.

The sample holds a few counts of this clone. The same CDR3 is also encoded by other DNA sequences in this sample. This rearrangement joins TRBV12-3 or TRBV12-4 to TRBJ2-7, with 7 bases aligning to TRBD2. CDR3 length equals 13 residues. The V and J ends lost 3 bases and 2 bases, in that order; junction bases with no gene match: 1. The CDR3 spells CASSFGTTYEQYF. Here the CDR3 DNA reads TGTGCCAGCAGTTTCGGGACTACCTACGAGCAGTACTTC.

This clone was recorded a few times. The CDR3 nucleotides read TGTGCCAGCAGCTTGTCCGGGGCTGGGGCCAACGTCCTGACTTTC. It specifies CASSLSGAGANVLTF. This rearrangement joins TRBV5-4 to TRBJ2-6; possibly TRBD2 for D (5 bases). The ends were cut back, 1 base at V and 2 bases at J, with 7 bases in the middle. Germline CDR1 SGHNT, CDR2 YYREEE (reference sequence). The CDR3 is 15 residues long.

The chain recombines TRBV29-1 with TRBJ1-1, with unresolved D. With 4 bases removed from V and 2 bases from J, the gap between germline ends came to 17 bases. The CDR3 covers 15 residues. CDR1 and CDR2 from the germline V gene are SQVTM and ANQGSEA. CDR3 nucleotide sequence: TGCAGCGTTGTAGTGTCCACACGGAGAAACACTGAAGCTTTCTTT. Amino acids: CSVVVSTRRNTEAFF.

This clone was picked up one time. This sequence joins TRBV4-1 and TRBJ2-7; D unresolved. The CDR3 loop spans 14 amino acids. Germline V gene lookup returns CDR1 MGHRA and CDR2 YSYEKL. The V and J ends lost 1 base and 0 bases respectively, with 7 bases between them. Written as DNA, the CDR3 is TGCGCCAGCAGCCAAGTAGAGAGCTCCTACGAGCAGTACTTC. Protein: CASSQVESSYEQYF.

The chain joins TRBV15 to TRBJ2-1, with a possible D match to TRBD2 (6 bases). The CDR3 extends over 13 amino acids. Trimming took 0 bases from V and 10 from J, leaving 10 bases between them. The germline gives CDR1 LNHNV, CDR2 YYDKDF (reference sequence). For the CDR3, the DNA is TGTGCCACCAGCAGAGATCCGGGGGAAGAGCAGTTCTTC. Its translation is CATSRDPGEEQFF.

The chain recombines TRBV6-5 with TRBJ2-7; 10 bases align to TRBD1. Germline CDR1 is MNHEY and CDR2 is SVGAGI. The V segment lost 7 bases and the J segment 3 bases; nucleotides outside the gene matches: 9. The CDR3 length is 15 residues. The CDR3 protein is CASIRAGQGFYEQYF. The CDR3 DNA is TGTGCCAGCATCAGAGCGGGACAGGGGTTCTACGAGCAGTACTTC.

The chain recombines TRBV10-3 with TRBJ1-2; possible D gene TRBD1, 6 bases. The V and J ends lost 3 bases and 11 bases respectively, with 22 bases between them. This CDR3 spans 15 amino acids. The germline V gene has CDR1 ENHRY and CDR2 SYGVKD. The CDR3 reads CAISDTDSPSMGYTF. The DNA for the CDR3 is TGTGCCATCAGTGACACGGACAGTCCGTCTATGGGGTACACCTTC.

Written as DNA, the CDR3 is TGTGCCAGCAGCTTGAGTACGGGGGGGAACACTGAAGCTTTCTTT. Protein sequence: CASSLSTGGNTEAFF. This chain uses TRBV5-4 with TRBJ1-1; TRBD1 is a possible D gene (5 bases). The V and J ends lost 1 base and 1 base respectively, with 11 bases between them. CDR3 size: 15 residues. Germline loops: CDR1 SGHNT, CDR2 YYREEE (reference sequence). The variable domain in full, with the rest retrieved from reference TRBV5-4 and TRBJ1-1, is ETGVTQSPTHLIKTRGQQVTLRCSSQSGHNTVSWYQQALGQGPQFIFQYYREEENGRGNFPPRFSGLQFPNYSSELNVNALELDDSALYLCASSLSTGGNTEAFFGQGTRLTVV.

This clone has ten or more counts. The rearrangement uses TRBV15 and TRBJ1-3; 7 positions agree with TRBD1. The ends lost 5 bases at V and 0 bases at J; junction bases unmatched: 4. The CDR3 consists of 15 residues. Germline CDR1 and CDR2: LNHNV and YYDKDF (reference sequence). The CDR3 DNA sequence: TGTGCCACCAGCCCCGGGACAGTCTCTGGAAACACCATATATTTT. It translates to CATSPGTVSGNTIYF.

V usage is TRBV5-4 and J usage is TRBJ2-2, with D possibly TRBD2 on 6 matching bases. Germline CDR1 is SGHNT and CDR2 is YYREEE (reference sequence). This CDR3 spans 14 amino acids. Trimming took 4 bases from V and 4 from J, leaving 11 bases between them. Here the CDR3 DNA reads TGTGCCAGCAGCGTCGGGGGAGGCACCGGGGAGCTGTTTTTT. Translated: CASSVGGGTGELFF.

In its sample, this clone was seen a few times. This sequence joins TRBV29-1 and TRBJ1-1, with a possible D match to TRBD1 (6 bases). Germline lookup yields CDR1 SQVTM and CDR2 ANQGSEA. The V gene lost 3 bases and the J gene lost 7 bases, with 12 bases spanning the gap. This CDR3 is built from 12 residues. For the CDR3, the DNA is TGCAGCGTTGAGGGGGCTATGGTTGAAGCTTTCTTT. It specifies CSVEGAMVEAFF.

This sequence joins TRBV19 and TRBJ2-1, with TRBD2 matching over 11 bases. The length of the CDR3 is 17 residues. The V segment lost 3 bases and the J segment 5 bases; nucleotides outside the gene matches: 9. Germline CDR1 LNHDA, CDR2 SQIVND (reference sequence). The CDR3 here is CASSIFLAGGLNNEQFF. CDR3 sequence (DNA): TGTGCCAGTAGTATTTTTCTAGCGGGAGGACTGAACAATGAGCAGTTCTTC.

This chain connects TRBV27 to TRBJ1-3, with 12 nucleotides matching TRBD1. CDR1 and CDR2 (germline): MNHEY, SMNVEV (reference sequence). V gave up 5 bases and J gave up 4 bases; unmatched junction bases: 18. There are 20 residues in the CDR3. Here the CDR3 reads CASSPRVGQGAPRGGNTIYF. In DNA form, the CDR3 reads TGTGCCAGCAGTCCCAGGGTGGGACAGGGGGCGCCCCGAGGGGGAAACACCATATATTTT.

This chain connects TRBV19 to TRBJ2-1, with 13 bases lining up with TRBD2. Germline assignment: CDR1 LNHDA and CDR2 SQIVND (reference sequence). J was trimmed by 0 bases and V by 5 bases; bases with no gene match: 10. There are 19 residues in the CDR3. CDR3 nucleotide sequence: TGTGCCAGTAGTCAACTAGCGGGGGGGCCATTTCCCTCCTACAATGAGCAGTTCTTC. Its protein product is CASSQLAGGPFPSYNEQFF.

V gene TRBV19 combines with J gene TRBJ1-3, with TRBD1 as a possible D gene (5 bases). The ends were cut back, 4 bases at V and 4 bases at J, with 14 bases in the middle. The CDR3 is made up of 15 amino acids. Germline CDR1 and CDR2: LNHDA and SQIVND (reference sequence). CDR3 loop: CASSRARGIGNTIYF. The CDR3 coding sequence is TGTGCCAGTAGTAGAGCCCGGGGGATCGGAAACACCATATATTTT.

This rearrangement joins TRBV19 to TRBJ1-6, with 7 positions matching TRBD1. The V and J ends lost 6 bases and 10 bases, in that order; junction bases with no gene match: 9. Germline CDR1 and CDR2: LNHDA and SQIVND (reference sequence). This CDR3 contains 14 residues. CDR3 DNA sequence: TGTGCCAGTAGATTGACAGGGCCGGAATCACCCCTCCACTTT. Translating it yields CASRLTGPESPLHF.

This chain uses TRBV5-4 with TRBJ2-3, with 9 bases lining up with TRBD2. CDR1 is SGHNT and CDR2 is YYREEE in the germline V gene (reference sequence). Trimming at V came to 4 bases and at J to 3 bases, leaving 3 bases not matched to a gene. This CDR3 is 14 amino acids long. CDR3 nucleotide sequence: TGTGCCAGCAGCCAAACTAGCGGGACAGATACGCAGTATTTT. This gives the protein CASSQTSGTDTQYF.

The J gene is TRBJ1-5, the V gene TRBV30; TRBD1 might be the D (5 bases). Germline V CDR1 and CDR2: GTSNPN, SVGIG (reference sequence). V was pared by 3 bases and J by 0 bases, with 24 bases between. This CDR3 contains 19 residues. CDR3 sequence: CAWSASSKTAYYSNQPQHF. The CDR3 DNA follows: TGTGCCTGGAGCGCGTCATCCAAGACAGCATATTATAGCAATCAGCCCCAGCATTTT.

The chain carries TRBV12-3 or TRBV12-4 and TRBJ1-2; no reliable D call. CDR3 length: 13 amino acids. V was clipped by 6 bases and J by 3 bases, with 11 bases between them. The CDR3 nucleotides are TGTGCCAGCAGCCCCGAGATGGACTATGGCTACACCTTC. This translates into CASSPEMDYGYTF.

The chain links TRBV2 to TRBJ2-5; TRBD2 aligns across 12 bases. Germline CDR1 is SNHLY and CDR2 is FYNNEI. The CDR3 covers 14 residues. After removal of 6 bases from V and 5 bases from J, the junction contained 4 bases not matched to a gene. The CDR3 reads CASRPTSGGETQYF. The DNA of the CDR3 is TGTGCCAGCAGGCCGACTAGCGGGGGTGAGACCCAGTACTTC.

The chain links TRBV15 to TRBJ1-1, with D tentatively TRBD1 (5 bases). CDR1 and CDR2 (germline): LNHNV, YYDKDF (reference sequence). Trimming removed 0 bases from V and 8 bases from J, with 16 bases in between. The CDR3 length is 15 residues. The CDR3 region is CATSRDPGPGSEAFF. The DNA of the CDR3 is TGTGCCACCAGCAGAGACCCAGGACCAGGGTCCGAAGCTTTCTTT.